This T cell receptor beta chain was profiled in a study of cytomegalovirus exposure and HLA in healthy donors. Points on this clone: The antigen remains unidentified.

V lost 2 bases and J lost 3, with 11 bases in between. The V gene's germline CDR1 is GTSNPN and CDR2 SVGIG (reference sequence). The CDR3 runs to 13 residues. The validation cohort, a group of more than 95 subjects, included the donors and was separate from the approximately 660-subject first cohort. Study results and limitations: The dataset shows that most TCR sequences were rare, while some public TCRs occurred in many donors. Published work reported that the classifier diagnosed cytomegalovirus status with high specificity and sensitivity. According to the study, 150 to 200 TCR beta chains were cytomegalovirus-associated.

Sequenced by immunoSEQ multiplex PCR; TCRdb stores in-frame clones only, minus some. The data hold 90,000 to 150,000 clones, with roughly 90% observed a single time. Material for sequencing was PBMCs. The sequence was collected from a woman aged 18-29 years in good health and CMV-seropositive. V usage is TRBV30 and J usage is TRBJ2-7, with a possible D match to TRBD2 (6 bases). CDR3 sequence (DNA): TGTGCCTGGAGTAACACGGGGGTCTACGAGCAGTACTTC. It translates to CAWSNTGVYEQYF. Full variable domain (rest looked up from reference TRBV30 and TRBJ2-7): SQTIHQWPATLVQPVGSPLSLECTVEGTSNPNLYWYRQAAGRGLQLLFYSVGIGQISSEVPQNLSASRPQDRQFILSSKKLLLSDSGFYLCAWSNTGVYEQYFGPGTRLTVT.